This TCR beta chain was sequenced for a study of regulatory T cells in long-lasting Graves disease. Building the TCR beta libraries relied on iRepertoire HTBI primers, and CDR3 regions underwent Arm-PCR. Each CDR3 protein gets one entry after TCRdb re-called the multiplex PCR reads with MiXCR. The table has approximately 300,000 distinct CDR3 sequences, about 18% seen once. Time point denoted: newly diagnosed GD, antithyroid drugs for less than 3 months. PBMCs provided the RNA from which the TCR library was made. Diagnosing Graves' disease relied on the American Thyroid Association guidelines. Patients of an endocrinology department in Xi'an, China, were included. V was clipped by 1 base and J by 3 bases, with 10 bases between them. CDR1 is LGHNT, CDR2 FRNRAP, per germline. This CDR3 comprises 14 residues. At least ten counts were recorded for this clonotype.

Sequencing used peripheral blood mononuclear cells (PBMCs), obtained at new diagnosis, from a patient treated with antithyroid drugs. This TCR derives from a female donor with Graves disease. The chain is built from TRBV12-5 and TRBJ2-7, with D possibly matching TRBD1 (6 bases). The CDR3 DNA reads TGTGCTAGTGGTTTGGGAGGGGGATTCTACGAGCAGTACTTC. Protein: CASGLGGGFYEQYF.